The sequence of this TCR beta chain was determined in a study of cytomegalovirus exposure and HLA in healthy donors (TCRdb year 2017). In the study overall: An earlier analysis of more than 550 of the donors reported approximately 260 Gb of sequence data and around 110 million unique TCR beta sequences obtained from around 170 million T cells. The aim of the study was to test whether cataloging public T cell receptors could identify signatures of past pathogen exposure. A later analysis re-examined previously published TCR beta repertoires from more than 550 donors and added high-resolution HLA genotyping to investigate patterns of TCR occurrence. Among 350 to 400 genotyped donors of the cohort, an average of about 240,000 unique TCR beta nucleotide sequences were sequenced per donor, roughly 20% of them non-productive. HLA typing covered class I and class II loci at four-digit resolution. High-throughput TCR immunosequencing, statistical association of individual TCRs with disease status, and machine learning were combined to predict cytomegalovirus infection status. Of the roughly 400 genotyped donors, approximately 80% fell in the genetic ancestry cluster associated with self-reported Caucasian donors. A separate validation cohort of roughly 110 different subjects was used in addition to the approximately 700-subject first cohort. An early release that covered some 640 HLA-typed donors contained approximately 300 gigabases of sequencing data and around 80 million unique TCR sequences. In a later genetic analysis, genome-wide SNP genotypes for 398 of the 666 donors were used, and that subset was treated as a discovery cohort. About five DR-DQ haplotypes were treated as single units for association and clustering because of strong linkage in the cohort. Rather than using new phenotypic data, the later analysis identified candidate immune exposures from TCR beta sequences and from how often those sequences occurred across donors. An earlier analysis of fewer than 700 of the donors applied high-throughput TCR beta sequencing to assess whether each TCR beta V gene segment acted as functional or pseudogenic. The number of typed donors differed by locus: about 620-640 for A, B, C, DRB1 and DQB1; 522 for DQA1; about 600 for DPA1; and about 450 for DPB1. Using immunosequencing, the study profiled T cell repertoires from some 670 subjects and related those repertoires to cytomegalovirus serostatus. All discovery cohort repertoires had been generated using a single sequencing platform. Alongside the repertoire data, information on donor age, sex, ethnicity and CMV serostatus was compiled.

Study-wide conclusions, independent of this receptor: A further reported finding was that TCR beta sequences accurately predicted the HLA-A and HLA-B alleles for most subjects in the first cohort. Sequencing depth was assumed to be roughly uniform across donors in the presence/absence analyses, though that assumption may not hold. Because HLA typing was missing for some donors at each locus, association tests included only the typed subset. The cohort was sequenced for TCR beta chains only, and without alpha or paired-chain data the features that could be detected were limited. The authors suggested that the approach could potentially be extended to other disease states and immunological phenotypes. In a later analysis, HLA-associated TCR beta chains showed more clonal expansion and lower generation probabilities than non-associated chains that were equally common. When HLA alleles, especially DR and DQ, strongly co-occurred, attributing TCR associations to individual alleles was difficult. Across donors, most TCR sequences were observed very rarely, whereas some public TCRs were present in many individuals. A later genetic analysis reported fewer N-insertions in productive TCRs among donors in an Asian-associated ancestry cluster than the roughly 700-donor mean. Because counts were too low, seventeen rarely observed V segments, including chromosome 9 orphons, were left out of the earlier analysis of about 500 of the donors. Linkage disequilibrium might explain the correlated functional status among segregating V segments, but an unknown experimental factor could not be ruled out. A total of 150 or so TCR beta chains were listed by the study as associated with cytomegalovirus. Three of the identified cytomegalovirus-associated TCR beta chains were confirmed in vitro to be specific for cytomegalovirus antigens. V-gene and J-gene trimming of TCR beta chains was associated with a missense DCLRE1C variant in a later genetic analysis, and the association was replicated in an independent cohort. For the cohort, immune exposure information was limited to CMV serostatus. In a later analysis, most CMV-associated TCR beta chains were found to appear HLA-restricted, with HLA associations seemingly driven largely by CMV exposure. A later analysis associated around 16,000 TCR beta sequences with specific HLA alleles at a false discovery rate of 0.05. Cytomegalovirus status was reported to be diagnosed by the classifier with high specificity and sensitivity in both the original and validation cohorts. In a later analysis, the rate of TCR association differed among HLA loci, with DRB1 alleles having the most associated TCRs and HLA-C alleles having the fewest. Several of the top co-occurrence clusters appeared to be linked to parvovirus B19, influenza, CMV and Epstein-Barr virus, according to a later analysis. A cluster of highly shared sequence variants was judged likely to represent a technical artifact of the sequencing pipeline. Some IMGT-functional V segments, including TRBV6-2 and TRBV6-3, could not be distinguished by the 87-base-pair reads and were therefore excluded. In an earlier analysis of about 540 of the donors, most TCR beta V segments were observed in productive rearrangements about 87% or about 30% of the time, broadly matching IMGT annotations.

V is cut back by 3 bases and J by 3 bases, with 3 bases in the junction unmatched. From a lookup of the germline V gene, CDR1 and CDR2 are KGHSH and LQKENI. The CDR3 sequence holds 15 residues, the cysteine and phenylalanine included. This entry keeps only the CDR3 DNA: 45 bases, framed from base 1. Libraries were built with the immunoSEQ multiplex PCR assay. For the multiplex PCR, a mixture combining 60 forward primers for TCR Vbeta segments and 13 reverse primers for TCR Jbeta segments was used. A multiplex PCR assay on genomic DNA amplified the CDR3 region of rearranged TCR beta genes. On the Illumina HiSeq System, the amplified TCR beta libraries were sequenced as 87-base-pair reads. The authors' analysis ran thus. In a later analysis, 80 million or so unique TCR beta chains were counted across the roughly 670 repertoires, and roughly 10 million of these chains were shared by at least two donors. A nearest-neighbor algorithm error-corrected the raw reads and collapsed the reads into unique sequences, merging closely related sequences to remove PCR and sequencing errors. Alignment of CDR3 sequences to IMGT reference sequences was used to assign V, D and J gene segments. For a sequence to be retained, at least a six-nucleotide match to both a V gene segment and a J gene segment was required. Rearrangements were classified as productive when the CDR3 lacked stop codons and remained in frame with V and J, and all other rearrangements were classified as non-productive. Following IMGT convention, CDR3 was defined as the stretch from the second conserved V-encoded cysteine to the conserved J-encoded phenylalanine. In an earlier analysis of approximately 500 of the donors, sequences lacking an unambiguous match to a single V gene segment were excluded. In an earlier analysis of a few hundred of the donors, V segments were called functional above 56.7% productive rearrangements and were called segregating when the between-donor standard deviation exceeded 5%. A statistical classification framework was developed to diagnose cytomegalovirus status using the catalog of TCR beta chain sequences. A later analysis assigned V and J genes by comparing TCR nucleotide sequences with IMGT/GENE-DB human TR gene sequences. A later analysis assigned CDR3 sequences and most-parsimonious VDJ recombination scenarios with the TCRdist pipeline. A later analysis defined each TCR beta chain by its CDR3 amino acid sequence plus V-gene family, and excluded reads lacking a unique V-gene family. As a way to deal with suspected cross-contamination and a sequencing artifact, a later analysis dropped more than 500 nucleotide sequences that were highly shared and had low generation probability. In a later analysis, a clonal expansion index for each public chain was calculated from normalized within-repertoire ranks of inferred template counts. In a later analysis, generation probabilities were computed using a VDJ recombination model fitted to out-of-frame rearrangements, and the results were checked against IGoR. In a later analysis, hypergeometric tests were used to score TCR-TCR, TCR-HLA and TCR-CMV co-occurrence, with a repertoire-size bias correction applied to TCR pairs. To estimate false discovery rates, a later analysis permuted the HLA or CMV assignments 20 times. A later analysis grouped co-occurring TCRs with DBSCAN, adding TCRdist sequence similarity when clustering within HLA-allele-positive subsets. Co-occurrence clustering excluded repertoires with fewer than 30,000 or more than 120,000 public chains, plus five with anomalous nucleotide sharing. TCRdb retrieved this table from immuneACCESS and kept in-frame rearrangements only. Not all clones are present; in checked studies, unresolved V genes account for under half, and no reason is known for the remainder. Clonal size and the V and J genes are those of that table, whereas D and trimming came from the DNA. The table for this sample shows some 75,000 clones. The ten largest clones add up to about 5% of the sample.

In total, around 600 healthy bone marrow donors made up the cohort. At the time of sampling, all cohort members were nominally healthy, though unrecorded immune exposures were likely present. The donor was CMV seronegative and was included in the group of around 320 seronegative cohort members. A peripheral blood sample was collected from each donor, and TCR beta sequencing was performed on peripheral blood mononuclear cells. The Qiagen DNeasy Blood Extraction Kit was used to extract genomic DNA from the blood cell samples. Of note for this clone: The specificity of this receptor is unknown.

The source of this sequence is a man aged 35 to 55 in good health and CMV-seronegative. The V and J genes are TRBV18 and TRBJ2-5; 11 bases in the middle match TRBD2. The sample consisted of PBMCs. CDR3 region: CASSPPSGGKETQYF. The DNA sequence follows: TGTGCCAGCTCACCGCCTAGCGGGGGGAAAGAGACCCAGTACTTC.